The clone carrying this TCR beta chain has ten or more counts. Its antigen is unidentified. The record originates from a study of early T cells in non-severe SARS-CoV-2 infection. In the study overall: The input, bulk RNA from unsorted whole blood, was sequenced, and chains were unpaired.

Unique molecular identifiers were attached to individual cDNA molecules. TCRdb reprocessed the 5' RACE reads with MiXCR, giving one entry per CDR3 protein. The profile shows under 65,000 distinct CDR3 sequences, about 12% of them singletons. Findings and caveats of the study: Matches to VDJdb favored anti-spike CD8 responses and missed private and CD4 specificities.

Germline assignment: CDR1 MNHEY and CDR2 SMNVEV (reference sequence). The J segment lost 2 bases and the V segment lost 5 bases, leaving 11 bases of the junction unmatched. The CDR3 is 16 amino acids. The V gene is TRBV27, the J gene TRBJ1-1, with TRBD1 matching 7 bases. Sequences were obtained from whole blood. The TCR originated in an adult who was a healthcare worker with PCR-confirmed SARS-CoV-2 infection or an uninfected control (not recorded which). The CDR3 DNA sequence: TGTGCCAGCAGTCCTACAGGGGAGAAAAGAAACACTGAAGCTTTCTTT. Its translation is CASSPTGEKRNTEAFF.